These 13 T cell receptor beta chains were sequenced from one sample in a study of cytomegalovirus exposure and HLA in healthy donors. PCR used 60 Vbeta primers and 13 Jbeta primers. Generated by immunoSEQ multiplex PCR, the TCRdb table keeps only in-frame clones and is missing some. The repertoire holds 93,000 or so clones, with under 80% as singletons. Sequenced sample: PBMCs. Receptors were obtained from a young woman in good health and CMV-seropositive.

The chain employs TRBV27 and TRBJ2-5, with TRBD1 matching 10 bases. The CDR3 totals 17 residues. Trimming took 0 bases from V and 5 from J; bases not matched to a gene: 9. Germline CDR1 reads MNHEY; CDR2 reads SMNVEV (reference sequence). The CDR3 here is CASSLSPRQGAWETQYF. CDR3 in DNA: TGTGCCAGCAGTTTATCCCCTCGACAGGGGGCATGGGAGACCCAGTACTTC.

The chain couples TRBV19 to TRBJ2-3; TRBD2 matches at 9 bases. There are 17 residues in the CDR3. From germline, CDR1 is LNHDA and CDR2 SQIVND (reference sequence). J lost 2 bases, V lost 4 bases, and 10 bases had no gene match. CDR3 amino acids: CASSTYSGSGNTDTQYF. CDR3 nucleotide sequence: TGTGCCAGTAGTACCTATAGCGGGAGTGGGAACACAGATACGCAGTATTTT.

The J gene is TRBJ1-1, the V gene TRBV7-9; D is unclear. This CDR3 is 13 amino acids long. The V gene's germline CDR1 is SEHNR and CDR2 FQNEAQ (reference sequence). V gave up 1 base and J gave up 8 bases, with 11 bases separating them. CDR3 coding DNA: TGTGCCAGCAGCTTAGGACTCGGCAACGAAGCTTTCTTT. Translated: CASSLGLGNEAFF.

The chain has TRBV9 and TRBJ1-2; D not certain. This CDR3 spans 14 amino acids. The germline V gene has CDR1 SGDLS and CDR2 YYNGEE. V was cut by 0 bases and J by 4 bases, with 10 bases left in between. In DNA, the CDR3 is TGTGCCAGCAGCGTAGCACAGAGCCCCTATGGCTACACCTTC. It codes for CASSVAQSPYGYTF.

The chain joins TRBV2 to TRBJ1-2, with a possible D match to TRBD1 (6 bases). Per germline, CDR1 SNHLY and CDR2 FYNNEI. Trimming removed 9 bases at V and 1 base at J, with 9 bases between. The CDR3 runs 12 residues. CDR3 loop: CASTGRNYGYTF. CDR3 bases: TGTGCCAGTACAGGGCGTAACTATGGCTACACCTTC.

This clone was observed a single time. The chain carries TRBV7-3 and TRBJ2-7; the D gene is possibly TRBD2 (6 bases). Germline V gene data show CDR1 as SGHTA and CDR2 as FQGTGA. This CDR3 spans 13 amino acids. V was clipped by 5 bases and J by 4 bases, with 12 bases between them. CDR3 residues: CASSTTEGYEQYF. The CDR3 DNA follows: TGTGCCAGCAGCACTACGGAGGGTTACGAGCAGTACTTC.

V usage is TRBV27 and J usage is TRBJ1-1; D is ambiguous. The CDR3 extends over 13 amino acids. The germline V gene encodes CDR1 MNHEY and CDR2 SMNVEV (reference sequence). V was clipped by 5 bases and J by 4 bases, with 11 bases between them. CDR3 DNA: TGTGCCAGCAGTGTCCTCGGGGTCACTGAAGCTTTCTTT. Amino acid sequence: CASSVLGVTEAFF.

The chain employs TRBV9 and TRBJ2-7; D call uncertain. V gave up 0 bases and J gave up 3 bases, with 7 bases separating them. The germline gives CDR1 SGDLS, CDR2 YYNGEE. This CDR3 comprises 13 residues. The DNA of the CDR3 is TGTGCCAGCAGCGTAGGACTGTTCTACGAGCAGTACTTC. Translating it yields CASSVGLFYEQYF.

This clone has just one count. V is TRBV18 and J is TRBJ1-1, with D perhaps TRBD1 (6 bases). CDR3 length equals 15 residues. Looked up from germline, CDR1 is KGHSH and CDR2 is LQKENI. Trimming took 1 base from V and 10 from J, leaving 19 bases between them. The chain's CDR3 is CASSPLGGQPSLAFF. CDR3 coding DNA: TGTGCCAGCTCACCACTCGGGGGGCAGCCCTCTTTAGCTTTCTTT.

The CDR3: CASSVSPGQGALHEQFF. The CDR3 nucleotides are TGTGCCAGCAGCGTTTCCCCGGGACAGGGGGCGTTGCATGAGCAGTTCTTC. V and J are TRBV9 and TRBJ2-1; 12 bases line up with TRBD1. The CDR3 runs 17 residues. Per germline, CDR1 SGDLS and CDR2 YYNGEE. V lost 2 bases, J lost 8 bases, and 11 bases stayed unmatched.

This chain connects TRBV7-6 to TRBJ2-7; TRBD1 aligns across 9 bases. The CDR3 runs to 15 residues. The V gene end was trimmed by 5 bases and the J gene end by 3 bases; junction bases not matched to a gene: 8. Germline V lookup: CDR1 SGHVS, CDR2 FNYEAQ. Here the CDR3 reads CASSVYRGHDYEQYF. CDR3 nucleotides: TGTGCCAGCAGCGTCTACAGGGGGCACGACTACGAGCAGTACTTC.

The genes are TRBV12-2 and TRBJ2-3; the table assigns TRBD2, which was not confirmed against the DNA. TRBV12-2 is shown as a pseudogene. This CDR3 contains 13 residues. The CDR3 spells CASRLARRDTQYF. DNA for the CDR3: TGTGCAAGTCGCTTAGCGCGGAGAGATACGCAGTATTTT.

This clone appeared a single time. The rearrangement joins TRBV9 to TRBJ1-5; D remains ambiguous. The germline V and J ends were trimmed by 0 bases and 4 bases, with 11 bases remaining between them. The CDR3 length is 15 residues. Per germline, CDR1 SGDLS and CDR2 YYNGEE. Written as DNA, the CDR3 is TGTGCCAGCAGCGTAGATGTTACACATAATCAGCCCCAGCATTTT. This sequence encodes CASSVDVTHNQPQHF.